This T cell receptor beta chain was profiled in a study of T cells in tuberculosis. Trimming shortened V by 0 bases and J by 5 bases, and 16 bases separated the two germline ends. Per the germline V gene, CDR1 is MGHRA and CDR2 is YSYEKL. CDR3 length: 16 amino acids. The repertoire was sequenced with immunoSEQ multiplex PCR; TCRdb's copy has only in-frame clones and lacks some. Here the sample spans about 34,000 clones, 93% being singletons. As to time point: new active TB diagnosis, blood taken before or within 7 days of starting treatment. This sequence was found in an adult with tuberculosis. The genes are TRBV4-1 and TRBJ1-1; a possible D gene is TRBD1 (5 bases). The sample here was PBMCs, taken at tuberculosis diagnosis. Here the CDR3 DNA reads TGCGCCAGCAGCCAAGATCGGGCAGGGCTCGGTACTGAAGCTTTCTTT. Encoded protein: CASSQDRAGLGTEAFF.